This note documents a single T cell receptor (beta chain) sequence. Here immunoSEQ multiplex PCR was the method, and the copy in TCRdb shows in-frame clones only, minus some. This sample carries about 350,000 clones, 90% to 95% of them seen once, and the ten largest clones take 3.9%. This sample is part of a study of Ad26.COV2.S vaccination and SARS-CoV-2 variants. There are 13 residues in the CDR3. Germline CDR1 reads SQVTM; CDR2 reads ANQGSEA. V was clipped by 1 base and J by 4 bases, with 10 bases between them. This clonotype was obtained from a human donor who had recovered from COVID-19. The source was peripheral blood, collected after recovery from COVID-19. This sequence joins TRBV29-1 and TRBJ1-2; D is undetermined. As DNA, the CDR3 is TGCAGCGTTGAAGGGGCAGATTTCTATGGCTACACCTTC. It codes for CSVEGADFYGYTF.